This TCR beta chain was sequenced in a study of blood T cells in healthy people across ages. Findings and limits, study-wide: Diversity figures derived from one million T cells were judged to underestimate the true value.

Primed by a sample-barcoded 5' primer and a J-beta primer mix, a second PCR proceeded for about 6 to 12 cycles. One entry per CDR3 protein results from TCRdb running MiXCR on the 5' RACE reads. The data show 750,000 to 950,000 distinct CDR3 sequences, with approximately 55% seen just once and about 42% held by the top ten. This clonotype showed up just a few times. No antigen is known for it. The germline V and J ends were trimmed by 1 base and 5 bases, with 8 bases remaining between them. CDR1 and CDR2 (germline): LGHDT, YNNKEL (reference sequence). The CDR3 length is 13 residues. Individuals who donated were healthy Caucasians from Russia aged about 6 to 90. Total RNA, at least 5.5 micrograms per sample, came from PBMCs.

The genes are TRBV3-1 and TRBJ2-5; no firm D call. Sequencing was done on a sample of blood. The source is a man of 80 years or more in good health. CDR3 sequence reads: CASSQVEVETQYF. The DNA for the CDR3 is TGTGCCAGCAGCCAAGTTGAGGTGGAGACCCAGTACTTC.